This record looks at one T cell receptor beta chain sequence and its context. Clones were read by immunoSEQ multiplex PCR, and TCRdb kept only the in-frame ones, dropping some. The table lists 250,000 or so clones, roughly nine tenths of them singletons. The CDR3 has 12 amino acids. With 4 bases removed from V and 4 bases from J, the gap between germline ends came to 8 bases. CDR1 is SNHLY, CDR2 FYNNEI, per germline. This sample stems from a study of blood T cell repertoires in COVID-19. The sequence was obtained from a man aged 18 to 35 with active or convalescent COVID-19. This sequence joins TRBV2 and TRBJ2-7; the D is unclear. Sequenced material: peripheral blood. The CDR3 DNA reads as TGTGCCAGCAGTGCCGACATATACGAGCAGTACTTC. Its protein is CASSADIYEQYF.